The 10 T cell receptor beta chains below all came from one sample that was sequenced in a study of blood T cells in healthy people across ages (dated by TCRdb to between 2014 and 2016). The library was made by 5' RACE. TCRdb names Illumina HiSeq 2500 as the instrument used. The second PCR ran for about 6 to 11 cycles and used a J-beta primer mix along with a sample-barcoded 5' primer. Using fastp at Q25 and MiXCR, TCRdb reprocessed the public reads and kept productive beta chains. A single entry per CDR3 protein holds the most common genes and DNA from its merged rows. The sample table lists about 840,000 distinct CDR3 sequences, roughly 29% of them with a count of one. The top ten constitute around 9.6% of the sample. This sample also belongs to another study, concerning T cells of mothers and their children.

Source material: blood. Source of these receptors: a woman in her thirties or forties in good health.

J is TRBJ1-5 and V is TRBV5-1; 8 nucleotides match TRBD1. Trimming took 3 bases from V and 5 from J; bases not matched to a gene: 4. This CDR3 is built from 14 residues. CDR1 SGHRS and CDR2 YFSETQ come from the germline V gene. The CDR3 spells CASSSQGGDQPQHF. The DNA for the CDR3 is TGCGCCAGCAGCTCACAGGGGGGGGATCAGCCCCAGCATTTT.

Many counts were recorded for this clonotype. The CDR3 loop is CASSQSPGWDGGYGYTF. Written as DNA, the CDR3 is TGTGCCAGCAGCCAAAGCCCGGGGTGGGACGGTGGCTATGGCTACACCTTC. The chain carries TRBV7-2 and TRBJ1-2, with D maybe TRBD1 (5 bases). Looked up from germline, CDR1 is SGHTA and CDR2 is FQGNSA. The CDR3 contains 17 residues. V lost 5 bases, J lost 4 bases, and 23 bases lay in between.

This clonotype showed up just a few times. The CDR3 coding sequence is TGTGCCAGCATCAAGGCTGGCTACACCTTC. This gives the protein CASIKAGYTF. V usage is TRBV2 and J usage is TRBJ1-2, with unresolved D. V lost 7 bases, J lost 7 bases, and 7 bases lay in between. Per the germline V gene, CDR1 is SNHLY and CDR2 is FYNNEI. The CDR3 covers 10 residues. Combining the CDR3 with reference TRBV2 and TRBJ1-2 gives the whole variable domain EPEVTQTPSHQVTQMGQEVILRCVPISNHLYFYWYRQILGQKVEFLVSFYNNEISEKSEIFDDQFSVERPDGSNFTLKIRSTKLEDSAMYFCASIKAGYTFGSGTRLTVV.

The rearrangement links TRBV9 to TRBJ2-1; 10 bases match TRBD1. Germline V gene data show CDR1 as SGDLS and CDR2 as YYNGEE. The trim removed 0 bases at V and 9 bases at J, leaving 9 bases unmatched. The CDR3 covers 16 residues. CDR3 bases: TGTGCCAGCAGCGTAGGGGGACAGGGGAGTTTAGGTGAGCAGTTCTTC. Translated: CASSVGGQGSLGEQFF.

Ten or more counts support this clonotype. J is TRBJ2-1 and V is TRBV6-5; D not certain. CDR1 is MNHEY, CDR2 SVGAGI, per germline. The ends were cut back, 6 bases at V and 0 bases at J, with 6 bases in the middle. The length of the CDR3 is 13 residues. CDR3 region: CASRRSSYNEQFF. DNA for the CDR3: TGTGCCAGCAGGAGGAGCTCCTACAATGAGCAGTTCTTC.

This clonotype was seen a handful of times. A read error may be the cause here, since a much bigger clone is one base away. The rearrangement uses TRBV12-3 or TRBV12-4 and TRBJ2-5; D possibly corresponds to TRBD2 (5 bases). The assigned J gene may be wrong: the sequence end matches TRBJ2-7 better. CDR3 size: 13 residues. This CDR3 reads CASRFGGFNEQYF. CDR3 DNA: TGTGCCAGCAGGTTTGGCGGGTTTAACGAGCAGTACTTC.

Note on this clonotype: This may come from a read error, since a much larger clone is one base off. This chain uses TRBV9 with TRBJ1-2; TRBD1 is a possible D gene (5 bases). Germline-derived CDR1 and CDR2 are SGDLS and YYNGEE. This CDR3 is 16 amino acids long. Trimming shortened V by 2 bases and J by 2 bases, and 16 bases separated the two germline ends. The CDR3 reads CASSVLGEGPNYGYTF. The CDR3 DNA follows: TGTGCCAGCAGCGTGCTGGGCGAGGGGCCCAACTATGGCTACACCTTC. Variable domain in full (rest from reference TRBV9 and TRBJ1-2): DSGVTQTPKHLITATGQRVTLRCSPRSGDLSVYWYQQSLDQGLQFLIQYYNGEERAKGNILERFSAQQFPDLHSELNLSSLELGDSALYFCASSVLGEGPNYGYTFGSGTRLTVV.

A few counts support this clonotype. The CDR3 nucleotides read TGCGCCAGCGCGGACGCAGATACGCAGTATTTT. Translation gives CASADADTQYF. The chain links TRBV5-1 to TRBJ2-3; D not certain. From germline, CDR1 is SGHRS and CDR2 YFSETQ. This CDR3 is 11 amino acids long. The germline V and J ends were trimmed by 7 bases and 4 bases, with 7 bases remaining between them.

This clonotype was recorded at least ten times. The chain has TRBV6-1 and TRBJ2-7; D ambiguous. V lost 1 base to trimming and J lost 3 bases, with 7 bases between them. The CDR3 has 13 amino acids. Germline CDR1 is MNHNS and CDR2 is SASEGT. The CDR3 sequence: CASSEGLDYEQYF. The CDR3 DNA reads TGTGCCAGCAGTGAAGGGTTGGACTACGAGCAGTACTTC.

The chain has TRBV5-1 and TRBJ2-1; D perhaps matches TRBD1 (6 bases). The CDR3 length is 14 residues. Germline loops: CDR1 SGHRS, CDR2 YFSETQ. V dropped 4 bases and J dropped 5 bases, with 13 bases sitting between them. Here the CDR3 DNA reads TGCGCCAGCAGCGGACTGGACAGAAACAATGAGCAGTTCTTC. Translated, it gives CASSGLDRNNEQFF.